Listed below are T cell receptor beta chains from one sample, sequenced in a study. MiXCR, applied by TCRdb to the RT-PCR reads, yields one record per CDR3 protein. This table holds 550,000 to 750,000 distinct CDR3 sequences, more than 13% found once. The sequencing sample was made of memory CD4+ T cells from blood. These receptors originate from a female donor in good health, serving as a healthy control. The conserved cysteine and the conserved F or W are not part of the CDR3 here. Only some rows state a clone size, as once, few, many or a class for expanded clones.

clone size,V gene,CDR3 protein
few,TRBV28,ASSLGGQGKGPQH
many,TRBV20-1,SARPGADNQPQH
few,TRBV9,ASSLTTGGSYNEQF
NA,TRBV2,AGKQGAEQPQH
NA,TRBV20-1,SAQRPGLYEQY
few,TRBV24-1,ATSDVRDKRSQETQY
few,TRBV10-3,AISESTGGAEAF
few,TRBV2,ASSEVSASYEQY
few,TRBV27,ASSKTSDYTGELF
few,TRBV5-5,ASSPEGGLRNEQF
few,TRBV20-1,SARVSTGGDQPQH
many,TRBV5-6,ASRRWDTGHGYT
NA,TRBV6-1,ASRRLAEQETQY
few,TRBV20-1,SARQGSSSPLH
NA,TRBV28,ASAVPHTDTQY
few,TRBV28,ASRPGQGWYEQY
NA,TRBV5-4,ASSPGTTNTEAF
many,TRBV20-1,SVRTEGAQH
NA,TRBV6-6,ASSSNVEGYT
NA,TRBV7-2,ASSPQGWIGNTIY
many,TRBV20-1,SARLVETQY
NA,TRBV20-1,SARGPGQGFSYNEQF
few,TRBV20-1,SALDRYEQY
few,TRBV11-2,ASSGRELRTDTQY
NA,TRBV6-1,ASSRASSSGANVLT
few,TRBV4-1,ASSQALATAGYEQF
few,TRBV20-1,SARYPGAGELF
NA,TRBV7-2,ASSLGGRTTDTQY
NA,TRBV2,ATQADSNQPQH
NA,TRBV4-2,ASSQQGPYNEQF
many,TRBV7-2,ASSFRQPKETQY
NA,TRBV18,ASSLRQGASYNEQF
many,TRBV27,ASSFGPLGGPNSPLH
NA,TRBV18,ASSPRTGIGNTIY
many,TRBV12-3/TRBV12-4,ASRDHGTYEQY
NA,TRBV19,ASSRTGVGTDTQY
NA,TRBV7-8,ASSQGTGVIEKLF
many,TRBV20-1,SAPDRVYGYT
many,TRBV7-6,ASSPYGRGTEAF
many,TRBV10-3,AISESGLAGGKNIQY
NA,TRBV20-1,SARPRAGRALNEHF
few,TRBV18,ASSPRLAGRDTQY
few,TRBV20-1,SARESAKNIQY
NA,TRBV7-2,ASSRDRGLTGELF
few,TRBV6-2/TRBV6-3,ASSTEVNYGYT
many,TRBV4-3,ASSHALNPNYGYT
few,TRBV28,ASVSPGSYEQY
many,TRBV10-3,AIRTQGAAGTGELF
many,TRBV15,ATSSGTSGFNEQF
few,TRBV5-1,ASSLMAGANTGELF
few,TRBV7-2,ASRISRDSYEQY
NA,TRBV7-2,ASSSWTGHLYEQY
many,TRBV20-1,SAGGQGNYGYT
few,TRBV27,ASRASGRPSEQY
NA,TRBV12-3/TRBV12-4,ASTPQGTDTHY
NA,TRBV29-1,SVSWPARGGYGYT
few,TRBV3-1,ASTEGPGRVEQY